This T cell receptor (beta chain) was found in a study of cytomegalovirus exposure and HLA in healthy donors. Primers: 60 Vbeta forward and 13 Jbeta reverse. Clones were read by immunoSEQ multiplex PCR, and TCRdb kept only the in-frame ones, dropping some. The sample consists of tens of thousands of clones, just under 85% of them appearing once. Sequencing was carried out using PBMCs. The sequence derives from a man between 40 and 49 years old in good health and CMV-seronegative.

The CDR3 sequence is CASSRGQGNTEAFF. The CDR3 nucleotides are TGCGCCAGCAGTCGCGGACAGGGGAACACTGAAGCTTTCTTT. The gene calls are TRBV5-1 and TRBJ1-1, with 8 bases matching TRBD1. V shed 5 bases, J shed 1 base, and the junction held 4 bases outside the gene matches. CDR3 size: 14 residues. The germline V gene encodes CDR1 SGHRS and CDR2 YFSETQ.